This T cell receptor (beta chain) is from a study of CXCR3-negative and CXCR3-positive naive CD8 T cells. Naive CD8+ T lymphocytes were specified as CD45RO-CCR7+CD27+CD95-. Points from the study as a whole: The level of CXCR3 expression partially decreased after cryopreservation; the majority of assays used fresh PBMCs. It was found that naive subsets had comparable surface CD5, and TCR strength was inferred from TRB CDR3 properties. Naive cells positive for CXCR3 carried more hydrophobic TRB CDR3s than CXCR3-negative ones. Diversity ran similarly high across both naive subsets but far lower in memory CD8+ cells.

In regard to this clonotype: The antigen is undetermined.

The libraries of TRB cDNA were prepared using 5' RACE with UMI labels. TCRdb reworked the 5' RACE reads into one entry per CDR3 protein, no DNA. The sample's table shows some 130,000 distinct CDR3 sequences. Per germline, CDR1 SQVTM and CDR2 ANQGSEA. This CDR3 contains 11 residues. This receptor was taken from a human donor in good health. Some clones in this sample may be carry-over from other donors' samples. J is TRBJ2-7 and V is TRBV29-1. The sample comprised naive CXCR3+ CD8+ T cells from blood. The subset: CD45RO-CCR7+CD27+CD95- naive CD8+ T cells expressing CXCR3 (TNR3+). The CDR3 sequence is CSVRATYEQYF.